This T cell receptor beta chain stems from a study of T cell responses to AZD1222 COVID-19 vaccine. Study results and caveats: Reports say nearly half of spike-specific TCRs go after unmutated variant regions. The number of AZD1222 recipients seropositive at baseline was only 6 or 7. All repertoire sampling was performed exclusively after the peak T cell response.

Details on this clone: The antigen remains unidentified.

The CDR3 is 12 residues long. The ends were cut back, 6 bases at V and 6 bases at J, with 8 bases in the middle. Germline V lookup: CDR1 LGHDT, CDR2 YNNKEL (reference sequence). Measured with immunoSEQ multiplex PCR; TCRdb has only the in-frame clones, and not every one. Of over 150,000 clones detected, 88% appear once; the ten largest clones hold 3% to 3.5%. The source of this sequence is an adult in good health. The sample here was peripheral blood, taken on day 0 of AZD1222 vaccination. The chain links TRBV3-1 (or the pseudogene TRBV3-2) to TRBJ2-2; D unclear. The CDR3 DNA sequence: TGTGCCAGCAGGGACGCCGCCGGGGAGCTGTTTTTT. It is translated as CASRDAAGELFF.